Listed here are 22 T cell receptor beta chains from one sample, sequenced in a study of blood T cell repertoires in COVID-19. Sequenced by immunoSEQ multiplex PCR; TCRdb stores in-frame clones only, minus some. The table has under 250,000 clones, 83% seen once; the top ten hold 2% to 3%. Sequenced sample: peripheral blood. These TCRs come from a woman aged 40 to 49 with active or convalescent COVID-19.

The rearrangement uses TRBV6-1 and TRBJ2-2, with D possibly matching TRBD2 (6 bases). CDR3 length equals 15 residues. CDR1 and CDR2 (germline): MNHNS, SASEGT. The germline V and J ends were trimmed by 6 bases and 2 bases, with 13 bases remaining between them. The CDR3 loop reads CASRTSRRNTGELFF. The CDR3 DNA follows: TGTGCCAGCAGAACTAGCCGGCGTAACACCGGGGAGCTGTTTTTT.

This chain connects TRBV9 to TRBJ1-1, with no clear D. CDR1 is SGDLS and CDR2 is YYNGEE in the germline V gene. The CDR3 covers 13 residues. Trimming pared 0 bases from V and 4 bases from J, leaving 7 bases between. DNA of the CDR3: TGTGCCAGCAGCGTAGACGATAGCACTGAAGCTTTCTTT. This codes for CASSVDDSTEAFF.

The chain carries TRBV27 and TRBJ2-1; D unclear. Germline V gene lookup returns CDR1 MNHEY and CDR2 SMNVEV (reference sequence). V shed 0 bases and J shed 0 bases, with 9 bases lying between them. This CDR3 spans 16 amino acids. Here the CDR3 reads CASSLSPLSSYNEQFF. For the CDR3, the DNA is TGTGCCAGCAGTTTATCGCCTCTAAGCTCCTACAATGAGCAGTTCTTC.

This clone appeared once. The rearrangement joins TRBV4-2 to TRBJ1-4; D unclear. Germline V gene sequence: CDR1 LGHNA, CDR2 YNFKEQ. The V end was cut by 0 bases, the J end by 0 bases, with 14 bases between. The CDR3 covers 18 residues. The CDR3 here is CASSQDLVRRTTNEKLFF. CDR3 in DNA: TGTGCCAGCAGCCAAGATCTGGTCAGGAGGACAACTAATGAAAAACTGTTTTTT.

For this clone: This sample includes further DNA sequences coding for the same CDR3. The CDR3 spells CASSLTGEQPQHF. The CDR3 nucleotides read TGTGCCAGCAGCTTAACGGGGGAGCAGCCCCAGCATTTT. J is TRBJ1-5 and V is TRBV7-9; D might be TRBD1 (5 bases). The CDR3 contains 13 residues. Per the germline V gene, CDR1 is SEHNR and CDR2 is FQNEAQ (reference sequence). Between the trimmed V and J ends, which lost 2 bases and 7 bases, there was a span of 9 bases.

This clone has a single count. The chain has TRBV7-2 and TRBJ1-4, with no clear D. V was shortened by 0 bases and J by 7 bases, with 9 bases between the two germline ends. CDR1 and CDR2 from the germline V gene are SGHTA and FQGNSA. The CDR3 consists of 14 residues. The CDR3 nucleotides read TGTGCCAGCAGCTTAGCATGGAGTGGTGAAAAACTGTTTTTT. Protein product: CASSLAWSGEKLFF.

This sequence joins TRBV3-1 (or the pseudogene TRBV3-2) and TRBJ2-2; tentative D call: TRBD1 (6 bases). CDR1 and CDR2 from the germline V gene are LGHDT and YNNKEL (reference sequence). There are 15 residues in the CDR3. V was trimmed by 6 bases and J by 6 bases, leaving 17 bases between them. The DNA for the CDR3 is TGTGCCAGCAGGCAACAGGGCTCCCGCGCCGGGGAGCTGTTTTTT. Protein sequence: CASRQQGSRAGELFF.

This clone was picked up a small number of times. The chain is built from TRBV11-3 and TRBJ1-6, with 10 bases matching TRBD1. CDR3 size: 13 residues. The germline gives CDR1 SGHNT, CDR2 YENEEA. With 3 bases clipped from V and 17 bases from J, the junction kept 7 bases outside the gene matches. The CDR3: CASSFTPGTGVHF. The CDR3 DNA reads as TGTGCCAGCAGCTTCACCCCCGGGACAGGGGTCCACTTT.

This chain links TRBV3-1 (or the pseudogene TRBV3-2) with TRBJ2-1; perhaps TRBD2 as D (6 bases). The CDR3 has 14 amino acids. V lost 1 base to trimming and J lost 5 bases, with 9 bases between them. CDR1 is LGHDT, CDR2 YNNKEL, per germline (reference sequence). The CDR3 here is CASSQGERDNEQFF. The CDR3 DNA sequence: TGTGCCAGCAGCCAAGGAGAGCGGGACAATGAGCAGTTCTTC.

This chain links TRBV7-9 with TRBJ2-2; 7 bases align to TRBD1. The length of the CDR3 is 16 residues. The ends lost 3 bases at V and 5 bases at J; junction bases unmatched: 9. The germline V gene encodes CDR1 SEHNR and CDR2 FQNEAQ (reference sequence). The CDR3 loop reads CASSFLLAGGTGELFF. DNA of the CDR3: TGTGCCAGCAGCTTCCTACTTGCAGGGGGTACCGGGGAGCTGTTTTTT.

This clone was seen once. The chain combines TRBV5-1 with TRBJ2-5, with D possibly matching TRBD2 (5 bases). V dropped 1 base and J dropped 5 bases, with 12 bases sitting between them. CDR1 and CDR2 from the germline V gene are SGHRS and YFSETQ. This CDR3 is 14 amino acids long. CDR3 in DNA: TGCGCCAGCAGCTTGTGGGGAGCGACGGAGACCCAGTACTTC. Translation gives CASSLWGATETQYF.

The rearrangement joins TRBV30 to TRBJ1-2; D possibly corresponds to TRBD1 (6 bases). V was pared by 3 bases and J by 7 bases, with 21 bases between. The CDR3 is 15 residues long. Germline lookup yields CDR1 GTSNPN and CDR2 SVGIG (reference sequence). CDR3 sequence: CAWSHEVPGVGGYTF. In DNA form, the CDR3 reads TGTGCCTGGAGCCATGAAGTACCAGGGGTTGGTGGCTACACCTTC. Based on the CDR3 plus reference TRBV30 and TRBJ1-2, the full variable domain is SQTIHQWPATLVQPVGSPLSLECTVEGTSNPNLYWYRQAAGRGLQLLFYSVGIGQISSEVPQNLSASRPQDRQFILSSKKLLLSDSGFYLCAWSHEVPGVGGYTFGSGTRLTVV.

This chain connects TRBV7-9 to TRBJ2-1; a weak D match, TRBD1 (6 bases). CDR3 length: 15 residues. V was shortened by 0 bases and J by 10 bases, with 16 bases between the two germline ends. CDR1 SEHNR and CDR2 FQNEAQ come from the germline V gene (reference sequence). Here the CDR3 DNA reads TGTGCCAGCAGCTTAGCCAGGGGCTCACTCGTAGAGCAGTTCTTC. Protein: CASSLARGSLVEQFF.

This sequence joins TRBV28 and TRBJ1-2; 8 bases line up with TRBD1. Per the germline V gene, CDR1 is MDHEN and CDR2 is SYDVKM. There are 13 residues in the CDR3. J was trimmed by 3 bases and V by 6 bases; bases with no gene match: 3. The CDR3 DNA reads TGTGCCAGCAGGCTACAGGGGGACTATGGCTACACCTTC. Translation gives CASRLQGDYGYTF.

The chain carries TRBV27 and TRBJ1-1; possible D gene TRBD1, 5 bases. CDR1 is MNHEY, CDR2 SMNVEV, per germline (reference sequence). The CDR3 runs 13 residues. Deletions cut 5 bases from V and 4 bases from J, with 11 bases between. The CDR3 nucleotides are TGTGCCAGCAGTCCAGGGTGGGCCACTGAAGCTTTCTTT. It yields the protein CASSPGWATEAFF.

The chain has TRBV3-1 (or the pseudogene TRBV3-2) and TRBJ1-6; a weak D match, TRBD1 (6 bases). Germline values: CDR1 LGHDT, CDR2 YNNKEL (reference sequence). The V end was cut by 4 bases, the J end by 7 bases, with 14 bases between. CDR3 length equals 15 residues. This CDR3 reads CASSRAGTTNSPLHF. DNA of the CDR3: TGTGCCAGCAGCCGCGCCGGGACAACAAATTCACCCCTCCACTTT.

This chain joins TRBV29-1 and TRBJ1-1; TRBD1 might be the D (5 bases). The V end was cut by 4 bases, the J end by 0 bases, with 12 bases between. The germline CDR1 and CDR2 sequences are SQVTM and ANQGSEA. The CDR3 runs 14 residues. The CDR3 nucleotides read TGCAGCGTTGTGCCCGCAGGGCTGAACACTGAAGCTTTCTTT. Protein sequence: CSVVPAGLNTEAFF.

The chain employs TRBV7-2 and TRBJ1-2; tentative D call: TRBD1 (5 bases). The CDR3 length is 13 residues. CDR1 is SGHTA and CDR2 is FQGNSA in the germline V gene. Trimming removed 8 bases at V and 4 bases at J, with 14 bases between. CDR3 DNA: TGTGCCAGCGGCCGGACAAGTCCCTATGGCTACACCTTC. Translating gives CASGRTSPYGYTF.

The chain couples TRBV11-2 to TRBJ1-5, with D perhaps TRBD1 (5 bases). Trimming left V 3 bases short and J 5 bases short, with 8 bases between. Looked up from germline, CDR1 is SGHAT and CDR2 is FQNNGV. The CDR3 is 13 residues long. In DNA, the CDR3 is TGTGCCAGCAGCTTGGGACTGTATCAGCCCCAGCATTTT. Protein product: CASSLGLYQPQHF.

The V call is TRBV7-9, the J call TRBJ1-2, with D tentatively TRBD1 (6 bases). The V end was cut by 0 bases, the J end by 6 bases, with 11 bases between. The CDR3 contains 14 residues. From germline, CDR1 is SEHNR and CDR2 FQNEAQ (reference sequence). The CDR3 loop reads CASSLAQGIHGYTF. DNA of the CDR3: TGTGCCAGCAGCTTAGCCCAGGGGATCCATGGCTACACCTTC.

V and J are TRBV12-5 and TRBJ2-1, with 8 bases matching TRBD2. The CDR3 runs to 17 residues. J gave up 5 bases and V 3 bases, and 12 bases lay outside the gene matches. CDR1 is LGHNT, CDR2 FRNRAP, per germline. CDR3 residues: CASGFSPRGGRDNEQFF. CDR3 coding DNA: TGTGCTAGTGGTTTCTCCCCCCGGGGGGGCCGGGACAATGAGCAGTTCTTC.

For the CDR3, the DNA is TGCGCCAGCAGCCAAGTGACAGGGAGTGCTGGAAACACCATATATTTT. The encoded protein is CASSQVTGSAGNTIYF. The rearrangement links TRBV4-3 to TRBJ1-3; 7 bases line up with TRBD1. J lost 2 bases, V lost 1 base, and 5 bases had no gene match. The germline V gene encodes CDR1 LGHNA and CDR2 YSLEER. CDR3 length: 16 amino acids.